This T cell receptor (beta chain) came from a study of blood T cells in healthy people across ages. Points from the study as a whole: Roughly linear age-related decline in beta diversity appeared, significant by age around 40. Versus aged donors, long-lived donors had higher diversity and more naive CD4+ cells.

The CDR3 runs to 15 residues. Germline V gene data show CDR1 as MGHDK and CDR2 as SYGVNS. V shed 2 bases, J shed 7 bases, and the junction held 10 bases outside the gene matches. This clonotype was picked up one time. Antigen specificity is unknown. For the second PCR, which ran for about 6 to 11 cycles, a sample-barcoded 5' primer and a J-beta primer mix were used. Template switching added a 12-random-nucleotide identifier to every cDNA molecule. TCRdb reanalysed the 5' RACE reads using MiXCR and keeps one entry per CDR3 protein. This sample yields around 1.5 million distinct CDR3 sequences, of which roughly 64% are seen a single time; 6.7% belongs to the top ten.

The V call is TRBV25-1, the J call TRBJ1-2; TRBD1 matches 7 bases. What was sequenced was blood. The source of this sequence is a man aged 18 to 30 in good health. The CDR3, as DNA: TGTGCCAGCAGTGAAGTTAGTGGGACAGTCTCTGGCTACACCTTC. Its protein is CASSEVSGTVSGYTF.